A single sample is the source of the 15 T cell receptor beta chains below, sequenced in a study of OX40 agonist ivuxolimab in advanced cancers. Data came from immunoSEQ multiplex PCR; TCRdb stores just in-frame clones and leaves some out. The sample has about 79,000 clones, roughly 91% seen once. The sequenced sample was CD4+ or CD8+ T cells sorted from blood, obtained in a trial of the OX40 agonist ivuxolimab. These receptors came from an adult with an advanced solid tumor such as melanoma, head and neck, liver or kidney cancer.

V gene TRBV18 combines with J gene TRBJ1-1, with 8 bases identical to TRBD1. CDR1 is KGHSH, CDR2 LQKENI, per germline. The CDR3 is made up of 15 amino acids. J was trimmed by 0 bases and V by 9 bases; bases with no gene match: 9. The chain's CDR3 is CASSRDRLMNTEAFF. As DNA, the CDR3 is TGTGCCAGTTCCCGGGACAGGCTTATGAACACTGAAGCTTTCTTT.

The DNA for the CDR3 is TGTGCCAGCAGTAACCCCGGGGAGCTGTTTTTT. Residues: CASSNPGELFF. The J gene is TRBJ2-2, the V gene TRBV2; D not certain. CDR1 is SNHLY and CDR2 is FYNNEI in the germline V gene. V was pared by 5 bases and J by 6 bases, with 4 bases between. This CDR3 contains 11 residues.

The CDR3 reads CASSPKGTSLYGYTF. DNA of the CDR3: TGTGCCAGCAGCCCCAAGGGAACGAGCCTCTATGGCTACACCTTC. The chain is built from TRBV7-6 and TRBJ1-2; D is uncertain. V shed 5 bases and J shed 4 bases, with 17 bases lying between them. Germline lookup yields CDR1 SGHVS and CDR2 FNYEAQ. The CDR3 length is 15 residues.

With regard to this clone: This specimen includes other DNA sequences encoding the same CDR3. This chain uses TRBV6-1 with TRBJ1-2; 7 positions match TRBD1. Germline trimming cut 5 bases from V and 9 bases from J; bases unmatched to any gene: 9. This CDR3 comprises 13 residues. The germline V gene has CDR1 MNHNS and CDR2 SASEGT. DNA of the CDR3: TGTGCCAGCAGTTTGGGGCAGGGGGAACGCTACACCTTC. Residues: CASSLGQGERYTF.

The genes are TRBV5-1 and TRBJ2-5; TRBD1 agrees at 7 bases. The length of the CDR3 is 14 residues. V shed 7 bases and J 3 bases; nucleotides not matched to a gene: 9. CDR1 is SGHRS, CDR2 YFSETQ, per germline. DNA for the CDR3: TGCGCCAGCGCCGCGGTCGGGACAGAAGAGACCCAGTACTTC. Protein product: CASAAVGTEETQYF.

This chain links TRBV7-9 with TRBJ1-5, with TRBD1 matching 10 bases. Per germline, CDR1 SEHNR and CDR2 FQNEAQ (reference sequence). The CDR3 extends over 16 amino acids. J was trimmed by 0 bases and V by 5 bases; bases with no gene match: 4. CDR3 loop: CASSAGTGDSNQPQHF. The CDR3 nucleotides are TGTGCCAGCAGCGCCGGGACAGGGGATAGCAATCAGCCCCAGCATTTT.

This clone has just a few counts. The chain joins TRBV6-5 to TRBJ1-2, with unresolved D. With 10 bases removed from V and 0 bases from J, the gap between germline ends came to 9 bases. This CDR3 is built from 12 residues. The germline gives CDR1 MNHEY, CDR2 SVGAGI. Here the CDR3 DNA reads TGTGCCATCCGGGGAACTAACTATGGCTACACCTTC. This encodes CAIRGTNYGYTF.

The chain combines TRBV2 with TRBJ2-1; weak D call: TRBD2 (5 bases). The V end lost 3 bases, the J end lost 9 bases, and 12 bases lay between the germline ends. Germline V gene data show CDR1 as SNHLY and CDR2 as FYNNEI. The CDR3 covers 13 residues. The CDR3 sequence is CASSDVGGGEQFF. DNA for the CDR3: TGTGCCAGCAGTGACGTTGGAGGCGGTGAGCAGTTCTTC.

The chain is built from TRBV18 and TRBJ1-2; 7 nucleotides agree with TRBD1. V shed 6 bases and J 9 bases; nucleotides not matched to a gene: 13. Germline-derived CDR1 and CDR2 are KGHSH and LQKENI. This CDR3 contains 14 residues. The CDR3 DNA reads TGTGCCAGCTCGCACGACAGGGCTATGTTAAGCTACACCTTC. Translated, it gives CASSHDRAMLSYTF.

The chain couples TRBV7-9 to TRBJ1-5; maybe TRBD1 (5 bases). This CDR3 region has 15 residues. CDR1 is SEHNR and CDR2 is FQNEAQ in the germline V gene (reference sequence). Trimming cost V 6 bases and J 0 bases, with 12 bases left between them. The CDR3 region is CASSSGPYSNQPQHF. CDR3 nucleotides: TGTGCCAGCAGTTCGGGACCTTATAGCAATCAGCCCCAGCATTTT.

Comments on this clone: The junction shows a germline mismatch at one end, possibly a read error. The rearrangement uses TRBV27 and TRBJ2-5; D is possibly TRBD1 (6 bases). This CDR3 spans 19 amino acids. CDR1 MNHEY and CDR2 SMNVEV come from the germline V gene (reference sequence). The CDR3 DNA follows: TGTGCCAGCAGTTTCAGAGGATACCGGGCAGCTCCTTCAGGGGAGACCCAGCACTTC. Its protein is CASSFRGYRAAPSGETQHF.

The gene calls are TRBV19 and TRBJ1-3; 7 nucleotides align to TRBD1. This CDR3 region has 14 residues. The V gene end was trimmed by 10 bases and the J gene end by 4 bases; junction bases not matched to a gene: 10. CDR1 is LNHDA, CDR2 SQIVND, per germline (reference sequence). The DNA of the CDR3 is TGTGCCACTTCTCCAGGACAGGAAGGAAACACCATATATTTT. Translation gives CATSPGQEGNTIYF.

This chain connects TRBV7-2 to TRBJ1-3; the D gene is possibly TRBD1 (5 bases). This CDR3 is built from 15 residues. V was cut by 1 base and J by 2 bases, with 9 bases left in between. Germline values: CDR1 SGHTA, CDR2 FQGNSA. CDR3 bases: TGTGCCAGCAGCTTAGGGGGAGGGGCTGGAAACACCATATATTTT. Its protein product is CASSLGGGAGNTIYF.

The chain uses TRBV28 and TRBJ1-6; TRBD1 is a possible D gene (5 bases). The ends were cut back, 5 bases at V and 1 base at J, with 18 bases in the middle. The CDR3 loop spans 18 amino acids. Germline lookup yields CDR1 MDHEN and CDR2 SYDVKM. In nucleotides, the CDR3 is TGTGCCAGCAGTCCCCTCGCGGGGGAGGTTTCCTATAATTCACCCCTCCACTTT. It translates to CASSPLAGEVSYNSPLHF.

V usage is TRBV4-1 and J usage is TRBJ1-5; no clear D gene. Between the trimmed V and J ends, which lost 4 bases and 1 base, there was a span of 11 bases. Per the germline V gene, CDR1 is MGHRA and CDR2 is YSYEKL. The CDR3 runs to 15 residues. The CDR3 loop reads CASSRVLVSNQPQHF. DNA of the CDR3: TGCGCCAGCAGCCGGGTCCTGGTCAGCAATCAGCCCCAGCATTTT.